This is a list of T cell receptor beta chains from one sample in a study of T cell clones after liver transplantation. Using immunoSEQ multiplex PCR, the repertoire was profiled, and TCRdb retains in-frame clones only, with some absent. The sample includes 9,500 to 15,000 clones, less than 85% seen only once; the top ten take roughly 31%. Sequenced here: CD8+ T cells from blood, sampled at the 22-month timepoint. Receptors originate from a human patient who received a liver transplant. Some of the T cells might come from the graft donor. Each CDR3 is given with its conserved first and last residue. A D gene is named only where the DNA matches it firmly. The listing skips clone size in some rows; elsewhere it reads once, few, many or a size class.

CDR3aa: CASSQGGRGVSRDSPLHF
CDR3nt: TGCGCCAGCAGCCAAGGGGGAAGGGGGGTCAGCCGAGATTCACCCCTCCACTTT
v_gene: TRBV4-3
abundance: .
d_gene: .
j_gene: TRBJ1-6

CDR3aa: CASSYSRDRGTYEQYF
CDR3nt: TGTGCCAGCAGTTACTCGCGGGACAGGGGAACCTACGAGCAGTACTTC
v_gene: TRBV6-5
abundance: .
d_gene: TRBD1
j_gene: TRBJ2-7

CDR3aa: CASSLGDDTQYF
CDR3nt: TGTGCCAGCAGTTTAGGAGACGATACGCAGTATTTT
v_gene: TRBV27
abundance: once
d_gene: .
j_gene: TRBJ2-3

CDR3aa: CASQTGNTIYF
CDR3nt: TGTGCCAGCCAGACAGGAAACACCATATATTTT
v_gene: TRBV6-6
abundance: .
d_gene: .
j_gene: TRBJ1-3

CDR3aa: CASSPRGWNQPQHF
CDR3nt: TGTGCCAGCAGTCCCAGGGGTTGGAATCAGCCCCAGCATTTT
v_gene: TRBV28
abundance: .
d_gene: .
j_gene: TRBJ1-5

CDR3aa: CASSYYVGEEKLFF
CDR3nt: TGTGCCAGCAGTTACTACGTAGGGGAAGAGAAACTGTTTTTT
v_gene: TRBV6-6
abundance: .
d_gene: .
j_gene: TRBJ1-4

CDR3aa: CASSLPWSTDTQYF
CDR3nt: TGTGCCAGCAGTCTCCCCTGGAGCACAGATACGCAGTATTTT
v_gene: TRBV25-1
abundance: .
d_gene: .
j_gene: TRBJ2-3

CDR3aa: CASSQDPSGGAGGNEQFF
CDR3nt: TGCGCCAGCAGCCAAGACCCTAGCGGGGGGGCCGGCGGCAATGAGCAGTTCTTC
v_gene: TRBV4-3
abundance: .
d_gene: TRBD2
j_gene: TRBJ2-1

CDR3aa: CASSRHIAGEAYEQYF
CDR3nt: TGTGCCAGCAGTCGACATATAGCGGGAGAGGCCTACGAGCAGTACTTC
v_gene: TRBV6-6
abundance: few
d_gene: TRBD2
j_gene: TRBJ2-7

CDR3aa: CASNGRDSNQPQHF
CDR3nt: TGTGCCAGTAACGGCAGAGATAGCAATCAGCCCCAGCATTTT
v_gene: TRBV19
abundance: .
d_gene: .
j_gene: TRBJ1-5

CDR3aa: CANSQAATDTQYF
CDR3nt: TGTGCCAACTCCCAAGCAGCCACAGATACGCAGTATTTT
v_gene: TRBV10-3
abundance: medium-sized
d_gene: .
j_gene: TRBJ2-3

CDR3aa: CASSSDSYNEQFF
CDR3nt: TGCGCCAGCAGCTCTGACAGTTACAATGAGCAGTTCTTC
v_gene: TRBV5-1
abundance: .
d_gene: .
j_gene: TRBJ2-1

CDR3aa: CASSPGPTAYEQYF
CDR3nt: TGTGCCAGCTCACCAGGTCCCACAGCCTACGAGCAGTACTTC
v_gene: TRBV18
abundance: .
d_gene: .
j_gene: TRBJ2-7

CDR3aa: CASSLRAPGNNEQFF
CDR3nt: TGCGCCAGCAGCTTGAGGGCCCCGGGGAACAATGAGCAGTTCTTC
v_gene: TRBV5-1
abundance: .
d_gene: .
j_gene: TRBJ2-1